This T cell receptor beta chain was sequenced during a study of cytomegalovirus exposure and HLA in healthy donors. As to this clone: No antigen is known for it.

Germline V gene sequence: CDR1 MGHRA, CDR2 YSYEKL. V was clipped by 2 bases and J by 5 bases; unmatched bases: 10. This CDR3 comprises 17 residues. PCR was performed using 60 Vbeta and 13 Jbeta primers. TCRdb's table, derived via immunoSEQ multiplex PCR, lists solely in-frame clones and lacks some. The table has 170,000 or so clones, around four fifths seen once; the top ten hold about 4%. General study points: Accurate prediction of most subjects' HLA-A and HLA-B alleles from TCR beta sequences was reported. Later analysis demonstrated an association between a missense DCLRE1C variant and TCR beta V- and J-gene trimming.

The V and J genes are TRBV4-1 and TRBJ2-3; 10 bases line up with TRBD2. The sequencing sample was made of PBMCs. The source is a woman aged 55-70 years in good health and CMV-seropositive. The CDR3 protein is CASSQYVIAGGVDTQYF. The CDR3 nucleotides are TGCGCCAGCAGCCAATACGTCATAGCGGGAGGAGTAGATACGCAGTATTTT.